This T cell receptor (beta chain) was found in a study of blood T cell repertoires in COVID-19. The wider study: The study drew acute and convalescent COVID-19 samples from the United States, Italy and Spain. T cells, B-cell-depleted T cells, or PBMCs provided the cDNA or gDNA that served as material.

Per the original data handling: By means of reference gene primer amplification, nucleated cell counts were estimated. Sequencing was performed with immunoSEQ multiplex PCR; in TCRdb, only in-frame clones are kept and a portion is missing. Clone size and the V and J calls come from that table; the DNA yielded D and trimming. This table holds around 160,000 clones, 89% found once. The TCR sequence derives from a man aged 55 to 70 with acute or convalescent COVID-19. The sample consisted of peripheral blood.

In nucleotides, the CDR3 is TGCGCCAGCAGCTTGGTCTCGAGCTCCTACAATGAGCAGTTCTTC. Amino acids: CASSLVSSSYNEQFF. The chain uses TRBV5-1 and TRBJ2-1; no clear D. The CDR3 is made up of 15 amino acids. V lost 0 bases and J 0 bases, leaving 7 bases between the germline ends. Per germline, CDR1 SGHRS and CDR2 YFSETQ.